Below are 3 T cell receptor beta chains sequenced from a single sample in a study of shared T cell receptors in the human thymus. The table came from immunoSEQ multiplex PCR; TCRdb's copy has only in-frame clones and leaves some out. The data contain more than 550,000 clones, around 87% of them seen just once; the ten biggest clones take up 0.0094%. Another study also made use of these data, one on human thymus T cells.

Sequenced: thymocytes. The receptors were gathered from a boy less than two years old with a congenital heart defect.

V usage is TRBV28 and J usage is TRBJ1-2; the match to TRBD1 covers 7 bases. The J segment lost 9 bases and the V segment lost 3 bases, leaving 4 bases of the junction unmatched. This CDR3 is built from 12 residues. Germline CDR1 is MDHEN and CDR2 is SYDVKM. The CDR3 reads CASSFRGRSYTF. The CDR3 nucleotides are TGTGCCAGCAGTTTTAGGGGGCGGAGCTACACCTTC.

The chain combines TRBV11-2 with TRBJ2-7; possible D gene TRBD1, 5 bases. V lost 7 bases to trimming and J lost 0 bases, with 13 bases between them. Germline V CDR1 and CDR2: SGHAT, FQNNGV. The CDR3 extends over 14 amino acids. The CDR3 sequence: CASKGRAFSYEQYF. The CDR3 DNA reads TGTGCCAGCAAGGGCAGGGCTTTCTCCTACGAGCAGTACTTC.

This clone was observed a few times. The J gene is TRBJ1-5, the V gene TRBV15, with 10 nucleotides matching TRBD1. The CDR3 totals 17 residues. Germline V gene lookup returns CDR1 LNHNV and CDR2 YYDKDF (reference sequence). After removal of 3 bases from V and 5 bases from J, the junction contained 10 bases not matched to a gene. The DNA for the CDR3 is TGTGCCACCAGCAGCCTGACCCTCGGGACAGGGGATCAGCCCCAGCATTTT. Translated, it gives CATSSLTLGTGDQPQHF.